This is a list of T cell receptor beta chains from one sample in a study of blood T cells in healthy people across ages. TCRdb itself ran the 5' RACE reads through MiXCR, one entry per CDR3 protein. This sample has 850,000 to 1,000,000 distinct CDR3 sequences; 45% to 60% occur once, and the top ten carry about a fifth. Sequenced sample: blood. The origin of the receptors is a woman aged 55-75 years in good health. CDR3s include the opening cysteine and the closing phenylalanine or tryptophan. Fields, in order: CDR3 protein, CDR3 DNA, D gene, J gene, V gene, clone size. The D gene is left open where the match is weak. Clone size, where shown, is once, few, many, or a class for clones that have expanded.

cdr3_aa: CSATGQGVTEAFF; cdr3_nt: TGTAGTGCCACGGGACAGGGCGTCACTGAAGCTTTCTTT; d_call: TRBD1; j_call: TRBJ1-1; v_call: TRBV20-1; clone_size: .
cdr3_aa: CASSDGYGYTF; cdr3_nt: TGTGCCAGCAGTGATGGCTATGGCTACACCTTC; d_call: .; j_call: TRBJ1-2; v_call: TRBV7-2; clone_size: many
cdr3_aa: CASSFQQGSGGYTF; cdr3_nt: TGCGCCAGCAGCTTCCAACAGGGTAGCGGCGGCTACACCTTC; d_call: .; j_call: TRBJ1-2; v_call: TRBV4-1; clone_size: few
cdr3_aa: CASSLRQTSGRETQYF; cdr3_nt: TGTGCCAGCAGCTTAAGGCAGACTAGCGGGAGGGAGACCCAGTACTTC; d_call: TRBD2; j_call: TRBJ2-5; v_call: TRBV7-2; clone_size: .
cdr3_aa: CASSLEWTSSYEQYF; cdr3_nt: TGCGCCAGCAGCTTGGAATGGACGAGCTCCTACGAGCAGTACTTC; d_call: .; j_call: TRBJ2-7; v_call: TRBV5-1; clone_size: few
cdr3_aa: CSARLTGADTQYF; cdr3_nt: TGCAGTGCTAGATTGACGGGAGCAGATACGCAGTATTTT; d_call: .; j_call: TRBJ2-3; v_call: TRBV20-1; clone_size: .
cdr3_aa: CASSLVGGGNNEQFF; cdr3_nt: TGCGCCAGCAGCTTGGTCGGGGGAGGAAACAATGAGCAGTTCTTC; d_call: .; j_call: TRBJ2-1; v_call: TRBV5-1; clone_size: once
cdr3_aa: CSVGSGGEQYF; cdr3_nt: TGCAGCGTGGGCAGCGGAGGTGAGCAGTACTTC; d_call: .; j_call: TRBJ2-7; v_call: TRBV29-1; clone_size: few
cdr3_aa: CASSPGEAGANVLTF; cdr3_nt: TGTGCCAGCAGTCCAGGTGAGGCTGGGGCCAACGTCCTGACTTTC; d_call: .; j_call: TRBJ2-6; v_call: TRBV12-3/TRBV12-4; clone_size: few
cdr3_aa: CASSQVLGLLQARGYTF; cdr3_nt: TGCGCCAGCAGCCAAGTACTAGGACTCCTTCAAGCCCGTGGCTACACCTTC; d_call: .; j_call: TRBJ1-2; v_call: TRBV4-1; clone_size: .
cdr3_aa: CASSPPGGRNNEQFF; cdr3_nt: TGTGCCAGCTCACCTCCGGGGGGGCGGAACAATGAGCAGTTCTTC; d_call: TRBD2; j_call: TRBJ2-1; v_call: TRBV18; clone_size: .
cdr3_aa: CSAVTLAGFYNEQFF; cdr3_nt: TGCAGTGCCGTAACTCTAGCGGGTTTTTACAATGAGCAGTTCTTC; d_call: TRBD2; j_call: TRBJ2-1; v_call: TRBV20-1; clone_size: .
cdr3_aa: CSALGGSTYNEQFF; cdr3_nt: TGCAGTGCCTTGGGCGGGAGTACCTACAATGAGCAGTTCTTC; d_call: TRBD2; j_call: TRBJ2-1; v_call: TRBV20-1; clone_size: .
cdr3_aa: CSARLSSRTEQFF; cdr3_nt: TGCAGTGCTAGGCTCAGTTCTAGGACTGAGCAGTTCTTC; d_call: .; j_call: TRBJ2-1; v_call: TRBV20-1; clone_size: few
cdr3_aa: CASSRTGTSTYEQYF; cdr3_nt: TGTGCCAGCAGCCGTACCGGGACATCTACCTACGAGCAGTACTTC; d_call: .; j_call: TRBJ2-7; v_call: TRBV7-2; clone_size: .
cdr3_aa: CASSLQRGLAGADEQFF; cdr3_nt: TGTGCCAGCAGCTTACAAAGGGGACTAGCGGGAGCCGATGAGCAGTTCTTC; d_call: TRBD2; j_call: TRBJ2-1; v_call: TRBV7-9; clone_size: .
cdr3_aa: CASSRDTLAKNIQYF; cdr3_nt: TGTGCCAGCAGCCGGGACACCCTAGCCAAAAACATTCAGTACTTC; d_call: .; j_call: TRBJ2-4; v_call: TRBV7-9; clone_size: few
cdr3_aa: CASSPRGRNTEAFF; cdr3_nt: TGTGCCAGCAGCCCAAGGGGGAGGAACACTGAAGCTTTCTTT; d_call: .; j_call: TRBJ1-1; v_call: TRBV3-1; clone_size: .
cdr3_aa: CASSIRQGTNTEAFF; cdr3_nt: TGTGCCAGCAGCATAAGACAGGGGACGAACACTGAAGCTTTCTTT; d_call: TRBD1; j_call: TRBJ1-1; v_call: TRBV7-2; clone_size: once
cdr3_aa: CASSQFGGSINEKLFF; cdr3_nt: TGTGCCAGCAGCCAGTTTGGCGGCTCGATTAATGAAAAACTGTTTTTT; d_call: .; j_call: TRBJ1-4; v_call: TRBV27; clone_size: .
cdr3_aa: CATKPGLASYEQYF; cdr3_nt: TGCGCCACAAAACCGGGACTAGCTTCCTACGAGCAGTACTTC; d_call: TRBD2; j_call: TRBJ2-7; v_call: TRBV5-1; clone_size: many
cdr3_aa: CASSQGDRKQPQHF; cdr3_nt: TGTGCCAGCAGCCAAGGGGACAGGAAGCAGCCCCAGCATTTT; d_call: TRBD1; j_call: TRBJ1-5; v_call: TRBV3-1; clone_size: few
cdr3_aa: CASSGGLASSYEQYF; cdr3_nt: TGTGCCAGCAGCGGAGGACTAGCCAGCTCCTACGAGCAGTACTTC; d_call: TRBD2; j_call: TRBJ2-7; v_call: TRBV7-2; clone_size: .
cdr3_aa: CSAPSSGLTYEQYF; cdr3_nt: TGCAGTGCCCCATCTAGCGGACTCACCTACGAGCAGTACTTC; d_call: TRBD2; j_call: TRBJ2-7; v_call: TRBV20-1; clone_size: few
cdr3_aa: CASTPLLASTDTQYF; cdr3_nt: TGTGCCTCTACCCCCCTACTAGCCAGCACAGATACGCAGTATTTT; d_call: .; j_call: TRBJ2-3; v_call: TRBV19; clone_size: .
cdr3_aa: CSVAGTSRTYNEQFF; cdr3_nt: TGCAGCGTTGCCGGGACTAGCAGGACTTACAATGAGCAGTTCTTC; d_call: TRBD2; j_call: TRBJ2-1; v_call: TRBV29-1; clone_size: .
cdr3_aa: CASSPASGAKNIQYF; cdr3_nt: TGTGCCAGCAGCCCTGCTAGCGGAGCCAAAAACATTCAGTACTTC; d_call: TRBD2; j_call: TRBJ2-4; v_call: TRBV9; clone_size: few
cdr3_aa: CSRPPGGSRQTQYF; cdr3_nt: TGCAGCCGACCCCCCGGGGGTAGCCGACAGACCCAGTACTTC; d_call: .; j_call: TRBJ2-5; v_call: TRBV20-1; clone_size: .
cdr3_aa: CSVYGSGRGYTF; cdr3_nt: TGCAGCGTTTATGGCTCCGGACGGGGCTACACCTTC; d_call: .; j_call: TRBJ1-2; v_call: TRBV29-1; clone_size: few
cdr3_aa: CASSQLAGTLSDYEQYF; cdr3_nt: TGCGCCAGCAGCCAACTAGCGGGAACACTTTCGGATTACGAGCAGTACTTC; d_call: TRBD2; j_call: TRBJ2-7; v_call: TRBV4-1; clone_size: few
cdr3_aa: CASSTPPTGGNTIYF; cdr3_nt: TGTGCCAGCTCAACACCACCGACAGGCGGAAACACCATATATTTT; d_call: .; j_call: TRBJ1-3; v_call: TRBV18; clone_size: once
cdr3_aa: CASSYGGGGYTF; cdr3_nt: TGTGCCAGCAGTTACGGGGGCGGTGGCTACACCTTC; d_call: .; j_call: TRBJ1-2; v_call: TRBV6-6; clone_size: .